This TCR beta chain derives from a study of cytomegalovirus exposure and HLA in healthy donors. About the research overall: The approximately 120 validation repertoires were reported in a later analysis to have been generated on the same platform as the 666 first-cohort repertoires. Notes on the study in general: The study designated fewer than 200 TCR beta chains cytomegalovirus-associated. Rarity marked most TCR sequences, yet some public TCRs occurred in many donors. The classifier reportedly diagnosed cytomegalovirus status with high specificity and sensitivity.

V gave up 1 base and J gave up 9 bases, with 13 bases separating them. This CDR3 region has 14 residues. Germline lookup yields CDR1 LGHNA and CDR2 YNFKEQ. A word on this clone: Its antigen is unknown.

The assay was immunoSEQ multiplex PCR, and TCRdb's table has in-frame clones only and misses some. This sample has 100,000 to 150,000 clones, with 85% to 90% found just once. Sequenced material: PBMCs. This receptor was identified in a young woman in good health and CMV-seronegative. The chain recombines TRBV4-2 with TRBJ1-5; D is perhaps TRBD1 (5 bases). The DNA for the CDR3 is TGTGCCAGCAGCCAAGGGCAGGGAGGAACGCCCCAGCATTTT. Protein product: CASSQGQGGTPQHF.